The TCR beta chain under discussion was sequenced for a study of Ad26.COV2.S vaccination and SARS-CoV-2 variants. Treatment: 15 to 20 received Ad26.COV2.S at low or high dose, single or two shots; roughly five received placebo; per-sample allocation not given. Following the first vaccine or placebo injection, samples were taken on day 63. TCRdb keeps only in-frame clones here, not all; method: immunoSEQ multiplex PCR. The data hold roughly 350,000 clones, with around 87% observed a single time. The source of this sequence is a person aged 18 to 59 who received the Ad26.COV2.S COVID-19 vaccine or a placebo. The sequences come from peripheral blood, collected in a trial of Ad26.COV2.S vaccine versus placebo.

CDR3: CAWSVRGGETQYF. DNA of the CDR3: TGTGCCTGGAGTGTACGGGGTGGGGAGACCCAGTACTTC. This rearrangement joins TRBV30 to TRBJ2-5, with a tentative D call TRBD2 (5 bases). Germline CDR1 is GTSNPN and CDR2 is SVGIG (reference sequence). V lost 0 bases and J 5 bases, leaving 10 bases between the germline ends. This CDR3 is built from 13 residues.